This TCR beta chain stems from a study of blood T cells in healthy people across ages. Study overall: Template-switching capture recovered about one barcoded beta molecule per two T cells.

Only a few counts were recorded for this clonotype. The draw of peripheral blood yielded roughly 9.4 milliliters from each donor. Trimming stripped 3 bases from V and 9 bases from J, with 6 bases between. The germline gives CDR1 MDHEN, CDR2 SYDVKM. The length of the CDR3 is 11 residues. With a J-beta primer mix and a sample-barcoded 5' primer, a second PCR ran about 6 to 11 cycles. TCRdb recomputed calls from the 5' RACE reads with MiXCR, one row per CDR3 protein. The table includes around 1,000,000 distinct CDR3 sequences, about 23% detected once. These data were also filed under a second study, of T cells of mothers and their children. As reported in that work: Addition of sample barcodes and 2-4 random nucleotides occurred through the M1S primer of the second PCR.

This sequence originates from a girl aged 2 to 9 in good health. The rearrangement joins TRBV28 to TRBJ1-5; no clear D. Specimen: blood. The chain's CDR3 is CASSFEGPQHF. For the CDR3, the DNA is TGTGCCAGCAGTTTTGAGGGGCCCCAGCATTTT.